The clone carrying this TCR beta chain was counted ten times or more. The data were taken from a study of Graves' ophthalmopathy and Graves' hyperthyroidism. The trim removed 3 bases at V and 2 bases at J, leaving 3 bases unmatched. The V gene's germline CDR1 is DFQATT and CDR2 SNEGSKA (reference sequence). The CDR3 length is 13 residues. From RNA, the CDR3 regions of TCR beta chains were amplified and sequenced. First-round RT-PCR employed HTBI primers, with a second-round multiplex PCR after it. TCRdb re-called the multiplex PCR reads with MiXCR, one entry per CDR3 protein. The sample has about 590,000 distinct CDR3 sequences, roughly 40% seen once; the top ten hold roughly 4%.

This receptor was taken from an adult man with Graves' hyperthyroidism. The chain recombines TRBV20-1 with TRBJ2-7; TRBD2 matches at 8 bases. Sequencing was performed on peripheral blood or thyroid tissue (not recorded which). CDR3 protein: CSARGRGAYEQYF. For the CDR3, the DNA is TGCAGTGCTAGGGGGCGGGGGGCCTACGAGCAGTACTTC.